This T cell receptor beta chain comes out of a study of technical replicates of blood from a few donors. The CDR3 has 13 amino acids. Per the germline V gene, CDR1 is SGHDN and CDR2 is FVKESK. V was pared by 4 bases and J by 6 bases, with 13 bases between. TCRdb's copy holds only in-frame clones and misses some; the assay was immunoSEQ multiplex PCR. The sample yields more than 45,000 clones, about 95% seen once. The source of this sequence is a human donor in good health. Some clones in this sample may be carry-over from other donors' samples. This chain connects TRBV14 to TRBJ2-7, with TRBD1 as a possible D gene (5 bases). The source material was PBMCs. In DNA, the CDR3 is TGTGCCAGCAGCCCCACCAGGGCCGGCGAGCAGTACTTC. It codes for CASSPTRAGEQYF.